This TCR beta chain was recovered during a study of T cells after somatic rescue of genetic block. Germline CDR1 SGDLS, CDR2 YYNGEE. The CDR3 totals 14 residues. V was clipped by 4 bases and J by 3 bases, with 8 bases between them. Assay: immunoSEQ multiplex PCR; the TCRdb copy retains only in-frame clones and omits some. The repertoire holds 9,500 to 12,000 clones, with approximately 72% as singletons. Sequenced: peripheral blood mononuclear cells (PBMCs). The receptor's source is a boy between 5 and 17 years old. The rearrangement links TRBV9 to TRBJ2-6; D gene ambiguous. In nucleotides, the CDR3 is TGTGCCAGCAGCCGAGATGGTGGGGCCAACGTCCTGACTTTC. Translation gives CASSRDGGANVLTF.